Here is one TCR beta chain with its context. Different DNA sequences within this sample yield the same CDR3. This entry is derived from a study of radiation and T cells in renal cell carcinoma. The sample's time point: blood 2 weeks post-SBRT. Specified treatment: 15 Gy SBRT to primary tumor, nephrectomy 4 weeks later. Radiation-treated patients gave blood at baseline, week 2 and week 4. This CDR3 has 16 residues. Trimming took 2 bases from V and 2 from J; bases not matched to a gene: 8. Germline CDR1 reads SGDLS; CDR2 reads YYNGEE. TCRdb's copy holds only in-frame clones and misses some; the assay was immunoSEQ multiplex PCR. The sample has roughly 150,000 clones; roughly 90% are singletons.

The specimen was blood, collected from a patient whose treatment included radiotherapy and nephrectomy. This sequence joins TRBV9 and TRBJ2-5; TRBD2 matches 8 bases. This clonotype was sampled from a woman aged 50 to 60 with renal cell carcinoma. The CDR3 coding sequence is TGTGCCAGCAGCGTTGGCGGAAGCGGGGGTCAAGAGACCCAGTACTTC. It translates to CASSVGGSGGQETQYF.